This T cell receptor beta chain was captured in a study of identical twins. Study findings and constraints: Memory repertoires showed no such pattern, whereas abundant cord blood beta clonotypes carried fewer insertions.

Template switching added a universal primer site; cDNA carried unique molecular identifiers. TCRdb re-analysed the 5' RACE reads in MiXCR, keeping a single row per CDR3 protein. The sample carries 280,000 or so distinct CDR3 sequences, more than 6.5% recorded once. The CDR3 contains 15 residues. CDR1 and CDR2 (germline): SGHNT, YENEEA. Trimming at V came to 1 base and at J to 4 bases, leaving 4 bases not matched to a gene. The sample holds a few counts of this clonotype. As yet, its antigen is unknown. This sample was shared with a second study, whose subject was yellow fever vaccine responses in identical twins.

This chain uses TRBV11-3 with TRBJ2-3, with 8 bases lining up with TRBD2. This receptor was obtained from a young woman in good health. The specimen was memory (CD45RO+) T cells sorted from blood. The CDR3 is CASSLGGRSPDTQYF. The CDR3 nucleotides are TGTGCCAGCAGCTTAGGCGGGAGGAGCCCAGATACGCAGTATTTT.